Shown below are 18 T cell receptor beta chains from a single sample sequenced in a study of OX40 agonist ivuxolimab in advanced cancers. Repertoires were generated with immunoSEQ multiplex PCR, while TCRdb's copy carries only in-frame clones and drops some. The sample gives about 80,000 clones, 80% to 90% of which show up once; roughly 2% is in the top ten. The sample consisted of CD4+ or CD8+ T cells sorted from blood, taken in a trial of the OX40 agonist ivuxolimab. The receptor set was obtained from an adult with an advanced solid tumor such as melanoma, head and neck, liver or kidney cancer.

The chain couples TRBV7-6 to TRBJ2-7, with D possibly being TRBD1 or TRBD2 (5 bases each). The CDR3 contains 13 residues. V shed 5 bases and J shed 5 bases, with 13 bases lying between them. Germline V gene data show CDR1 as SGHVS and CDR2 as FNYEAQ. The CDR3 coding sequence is TGTGCCAGCAGCCCAAGGGACCGAGACGAGCAGTACTTC. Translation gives CASSPRDRDEQYF.

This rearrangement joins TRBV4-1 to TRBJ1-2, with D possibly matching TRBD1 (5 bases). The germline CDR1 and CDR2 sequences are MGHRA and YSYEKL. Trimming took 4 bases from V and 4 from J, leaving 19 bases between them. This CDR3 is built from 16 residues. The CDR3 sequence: CASSLNQGPAAYGYTF. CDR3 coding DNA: TGCGCCAGCAGCCTAAATCAGGGACCCGCCGCCTATGGCTACACCTTC.

The CDR3, as DNA: TGTGCCAGCAGCTTGAGTTGGGGCCAAGAGACCCAGTACTTC. It specifies CASSLSWGQETQYF. J is TRBJ2-5 and V is TRBV5-5; unclear D gene. Trimming left V 1 base short and J 1 base short, with 8 bases between. CDR3 length: 14 residues. Germline values: CDR1 SGHKS, CDR2 YYEKEE (reference sequence).

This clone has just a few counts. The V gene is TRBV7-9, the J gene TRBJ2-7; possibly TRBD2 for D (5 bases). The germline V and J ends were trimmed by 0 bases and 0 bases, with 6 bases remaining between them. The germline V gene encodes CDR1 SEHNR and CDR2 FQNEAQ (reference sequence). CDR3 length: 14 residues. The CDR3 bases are TGTGCCAGCAGCTTAGCCGGGAACTCCTACGAGCAGTACTTC. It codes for CASSLAGNSYEQYF.

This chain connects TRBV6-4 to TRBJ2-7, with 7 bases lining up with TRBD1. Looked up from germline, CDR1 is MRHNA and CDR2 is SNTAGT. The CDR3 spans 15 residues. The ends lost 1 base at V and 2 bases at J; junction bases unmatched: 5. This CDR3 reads CASSDLDRETYEQYF. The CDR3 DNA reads TGTGCCAGCAGTGACTTAGACAGGGAAACCTACGAGCAGTACTTC.

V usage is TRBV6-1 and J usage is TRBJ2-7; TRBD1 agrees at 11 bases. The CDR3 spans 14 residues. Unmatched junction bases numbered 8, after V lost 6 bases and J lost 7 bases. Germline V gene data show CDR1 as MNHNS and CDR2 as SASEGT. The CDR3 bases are TGTGCCAGCAGAGAACGGGACAGGGGGGCAGAGCAGTACTTC. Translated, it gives CASRERDRGAEQYF.

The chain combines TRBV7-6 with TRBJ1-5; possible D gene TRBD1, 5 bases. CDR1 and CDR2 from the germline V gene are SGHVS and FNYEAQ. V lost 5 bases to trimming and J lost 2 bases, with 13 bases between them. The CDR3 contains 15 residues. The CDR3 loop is CASSLLPGGNQPQHF. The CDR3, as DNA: TGTGCCAGCAGCCTCCTCCCGGGGGGCAATCAGCCCCAGCATTTT.

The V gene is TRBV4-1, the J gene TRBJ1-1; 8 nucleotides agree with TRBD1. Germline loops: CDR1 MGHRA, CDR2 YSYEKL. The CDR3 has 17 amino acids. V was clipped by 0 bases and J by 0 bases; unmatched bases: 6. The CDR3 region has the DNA TGCGCCAGCAGCCAAGATGGGACAGGACCCATGAACACTGAAGCTTTCTTT. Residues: CASSQDGTGPMNTEAFF.

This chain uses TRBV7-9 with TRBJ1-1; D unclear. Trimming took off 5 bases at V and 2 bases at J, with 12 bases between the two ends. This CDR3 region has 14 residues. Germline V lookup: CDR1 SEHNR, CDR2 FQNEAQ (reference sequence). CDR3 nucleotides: TGTGCCAGCAGCCTGGTAACGTCAAACACTGAAGCTTTCTTT. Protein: CASSLVTSNTEAFF.

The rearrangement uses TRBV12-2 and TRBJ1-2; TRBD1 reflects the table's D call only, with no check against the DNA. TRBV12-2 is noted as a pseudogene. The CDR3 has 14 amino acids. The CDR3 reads CASRFPDRAYGYTF. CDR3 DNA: TGTGCAAGTCGCTTCCCCGACAGGGCCTATGGCTACACCTTC.

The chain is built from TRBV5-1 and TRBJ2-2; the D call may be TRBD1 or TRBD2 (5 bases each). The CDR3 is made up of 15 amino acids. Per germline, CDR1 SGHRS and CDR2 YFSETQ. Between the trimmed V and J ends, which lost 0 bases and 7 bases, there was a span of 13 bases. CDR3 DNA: TGCGCCAGCAGCTTGGACGGAGTGAGGGGCGGGGAGCTGTTTTTT. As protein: CASSLDGVRGGELFF.

The chain's CDR3 is CASSLLGAEAYEQYF. CDR3 nucleotide sequence: TGTGCCAGCAGCCTCCTGGGGGCTGAAGCCTACGAGCAGTACTTC. The chain links TRBV7-3 to TRBJ2-7, with TRBD1 as a possible D gene (6 bases). This CDR3 has 15 residues. CDR1 SGHTA and CDR2 FQGTGA come from the germline V gene. Trimming took off 5 bases at V and 2 bases at J, with 16 bases between the two ends.

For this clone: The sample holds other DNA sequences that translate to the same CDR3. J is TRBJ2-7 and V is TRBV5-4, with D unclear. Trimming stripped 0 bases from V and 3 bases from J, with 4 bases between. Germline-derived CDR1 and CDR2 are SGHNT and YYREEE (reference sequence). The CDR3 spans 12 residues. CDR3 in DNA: TGTGCCAGCAGCTTGGTCGGCTACGAGCAGTACTTC. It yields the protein CASSLVGYEQYF.

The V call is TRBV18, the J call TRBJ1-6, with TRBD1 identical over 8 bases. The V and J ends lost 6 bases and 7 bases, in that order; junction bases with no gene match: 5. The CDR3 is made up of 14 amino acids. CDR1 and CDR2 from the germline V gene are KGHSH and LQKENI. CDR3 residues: CASSPGQDNSPLHF. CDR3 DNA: TGTGCCAGCTCCCCGGGACAGGACAATTCACCCCTCCACTTT.

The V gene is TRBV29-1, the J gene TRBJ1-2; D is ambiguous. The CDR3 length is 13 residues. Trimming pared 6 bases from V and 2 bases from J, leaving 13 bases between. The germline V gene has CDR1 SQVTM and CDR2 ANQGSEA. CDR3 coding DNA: TGCAGCGTGAGCCTCCCAGGCAACTATGGCTACACCTTC. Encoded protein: CSVSLPGNYGYTF.

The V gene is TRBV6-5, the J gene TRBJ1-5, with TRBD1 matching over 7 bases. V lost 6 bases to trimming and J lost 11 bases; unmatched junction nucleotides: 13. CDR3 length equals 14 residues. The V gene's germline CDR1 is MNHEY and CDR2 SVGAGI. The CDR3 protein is CASRPDREIWAQHF. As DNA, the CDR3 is TGTGCCAGCAGGCCCGACAGGGAAATCTGGGCCCAGCATTTT.

Here the CDR3 reads CASSPIGDRGGPKSYNEQFF. CDR3 DNA: TGTGCCAGCTCACCAATTGGTGATCGGGGGGGGCCGAAGTCCTACAATGAGCAGTTCTTC. The J gene is TRBJ2-1, the V gene TRBV18, with TRBD2 matching over 8 bases. The CDR3 is made up of 20 amino acids. Trimming removed 2 bases from V and 1 base from J; junction bases left unmatched: 16. In germline, CDR1 is KGHSH, CDR2 LQKENI.

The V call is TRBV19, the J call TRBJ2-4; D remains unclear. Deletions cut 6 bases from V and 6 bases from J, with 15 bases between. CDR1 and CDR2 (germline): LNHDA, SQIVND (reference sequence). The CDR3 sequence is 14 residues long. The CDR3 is CASSLGARRNIQYF. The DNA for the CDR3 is TGTGCCAGTAGCCTCGGTGCAAGGAGAAACATTCAGTACTTC.